The source of this T cell receptor beta chain is a study of blood T cells in healthy people across ages. Combining a sample-barcoded 5' primer with a J-beta primer mix, a second PCR ran for roughly 6 to 12 cycles. A single record per CDR3 protein comes from TCRdb applying MiXCR to the 5' RACE reads. Seen here are some 930,000 distinct CDR3 sequences, under 35% observed once, and the top ten hold 9.5% to 13%. The CDR3 totals 15 residues. Germline lookup yields CDR1 LGHDT and CDR2 YNNKEL (reference sequence). Trimming removed 4 bases from V and 6 bases from J; junction bases left unmatched: 6. The same data also contributed to another study, on T cells of mothers and their children.

The sequencing input was blood. The receptor was isolated from a woman in her 40s in good health. J is TRBJ2-1 and V is TRBV3-1; TRBD2 aligns across 10 bases. The CDR3 here is CASSPILAGVNEQFF. Written as DNA, the CDR3 is TGTGCCAGCAGCCCCATCCTAGCGGGGGTCAATGAGCAGTTCTTC.